The present T cell receptor beta chain was sequenced within a study of vaccination and CD4 T cells after COVID-19. The sample holds a few counts of this clonotype. Its antigen remains unknown. Trimming stripped 6 bases from V and 0 bases from J, with 8 bases between. The CDR3 length is 12 residues. From germline, CDR1 is SQVTM and CDR2 ANQGSEA. Treatment indicated: approximately 11-day PBMC culture with coronavirus spike peptide pools or control peptides (ViraFEST assay). Investigators obtained the unexposed donor's CD4+ T cells before the COVID-19 pandemic (2011-2018). The Oncomine TCR Beta short-read assay sequenced DNA from cultured CD4+ T cells. TCRdb redid the calling of the PCR reads with MiXCR, one entry per CDR3 protein. Of about 8,100 distinct CDR3 sequences listed, under 65% are singletons.

This rearrangement joins TRBV29-1 to TRBJ1-1; D perhaps matches TRBD1 (6 bases). The clonotype comes from a human donor in good health. Sequencing was carried out using CD4+ T cells from blood, cultured in vitro. The CDR3, as DNA: TGCAGCGTCCGGGACATGAACACTGAAGCTTTCTTT. This codes for CSVRDMNTEAFF.